Described below is a single T cell receptor (beta chain) sequence and its context. The protocol was immunoSEQ multiplex PCR, while the TCRdb copy is restricted to in-frame clones and leaves out a portion. The data contain about a million clones, roughly 77% of them singletons. The record originates from a study of shared clonotypes between healthy human individuals. The ends were cut back, 8 bases at V and 5 bases at J, with 23 bases in the middle. This CDR3 has 15 residues. CDR1 and CDR2 (germline): SQVTM, ANQGSEA. The source is a man in his late teens or twenties in good health. Some clones in this sample may be carry-over from other donors' samples. V and J are TRBV29-1 and TRBJ2-3; D remains ambiguous. Material for sequencing was memory CD4+ T cells from PBMCs. The subset was: CD45RA-negative fraction. In DNA form, the CDR3 reads TGCAGCTATACTCCCCGGGCGGCAGTCCTAGATACGCAGTATTTT. Its translation: CSYTPRAAVLDTQYF.